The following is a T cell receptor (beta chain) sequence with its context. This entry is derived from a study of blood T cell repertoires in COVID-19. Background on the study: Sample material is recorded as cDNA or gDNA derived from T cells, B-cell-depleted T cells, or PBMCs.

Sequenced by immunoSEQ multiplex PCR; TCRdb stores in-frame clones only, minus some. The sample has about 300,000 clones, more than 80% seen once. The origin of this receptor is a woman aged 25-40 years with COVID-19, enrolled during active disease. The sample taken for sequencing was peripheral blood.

The DNA for the CDR3 is TGTGCCAGCACGCGACAGGCCCTAGCTGGAAACACCATATATTTT. Translated, it gives CASTRQALAGNTIYF. This chain links TRBV6-5 with TRBJ1-3, with D perhaps matching TRBD1 (6 bases). V was pared by 7 bases and J by 2 bases, with 15 bases between. This CDR3 comprises 15 residues. In germline, CDR1 is MNHEY, CDR2 SVGAGI.